This T cell receptor beta chain was captured in a study of T cells in Graves' hyperthyroidism and ophthalmopathy. The wider study: Staff took peripheral blood when the initial diagnosis was made, before any treatment began.

This CDR3 contains 18 residues. CDR1 is MDHEN, CDR2 SYDVKM, per germline. V shed 6 bases and J 5 bases; nucleotides not matched to a gene: 12. Amplification of TCR beta CDR3 regions was performed using RNA transcripts as template. The study used the HTBI primer set for a first-round RT-PCR of the TCR CDR3. TCRdb redid the calling of the multiplex PCR reads with MiXCR, one entry per CDR3 protein. Among roughly 180,000 distinct CDR3 sequences, 9.4% were seen once, and the ten largest hold over 20%. This clonotype was seen repeatedly, ten times or more. When hyperthyroidism was first diagnosed, the blood sample was taken, preceding any ophthalmopathy symptoms. A roughly 9.7 ml volume of fresh peripheral blood provided the PBMCs.

Input material: blood. This TCR derives from a woman aged 18-35 years with Graves' hyperthyroidism that later progressed to Graves' ophthalmopathy. The gene calls are TRBV28 and TRBJ2-2, with 13 nucleotides matching TRBD2. The CDR3 region has the DNA TGTGCCAGCAGCCCCTCCGGACTAGCGGGAGCACAAACCGGGGAGCTGTTTTTT. Translated, it gives CASSPSGLAGAQTGELFF.